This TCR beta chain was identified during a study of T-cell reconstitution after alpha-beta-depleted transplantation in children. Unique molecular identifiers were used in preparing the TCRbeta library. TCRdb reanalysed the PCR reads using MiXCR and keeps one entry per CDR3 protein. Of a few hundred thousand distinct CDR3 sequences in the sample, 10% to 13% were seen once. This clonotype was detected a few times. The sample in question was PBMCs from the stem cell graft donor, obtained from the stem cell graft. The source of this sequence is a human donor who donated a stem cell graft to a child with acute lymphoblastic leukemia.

The CDR3 here is CASSGPTSGPYNEQFF. DNA for the CDR3: TGTGCCAGCAGTGGCCCCACTAGCGGCCCCTACAATGAGCAGTTCTTC. The chain is built from TRBV2 and TRBJ2-1; 8 bases map to TRBD2. The germline V gene encodes CDR1 SNHLY and CDR2 FYNNEI. The CDR3 length is 16 residues. V shed 4 bases, J shed 2 bases, and the junction held 7 bases outside the gene matches.